This note documents a single T cell receptor beta chain sequence. A few counts support this clonotype. The antigen it binds to is not known. Base-call qualities are not available, and no considerably larger clone is one nucleotide away. Receptor amplification or capture employed RT-PCR. The run used an Illumina HiSeq 2500. The public reads were reanalyzed by TCRdb: fastp trimming at Q25, MiXCR alignment, in-frame beta chains only. When rows share a CDR3 protein, they turn into one entry using the most common DNA and genes. In this sample the table shows about 520,000 distinct CDR3 sequences, less than 7.5% of which occur a single time. The ten biggest clones cover about an eighth of the sample. Inclusive of the bounding cysteine and phenylalanine, the CDR3 is 15 residues long. The entry retains the CDR3 DNA only, 45 bases that are in frame from base 1. Taken from the germline V gene, the CDR1 and CDR2 loops are SGHRS and YFSETQ. V drops 4 bases and J drops 2 bases, leaving 14 bases in between.

The data originate from a study of response to subunit inactivated influenza vaccine (dated 2018 in TCRdb). A note on the overall study: Deep quantitative T cell receptor repertoire profiling was used in the study to track responses to a trivalent subunit inactivated influenza vaccine.

What the research found in general, with its limitations: According to the authors, only a limited number of new T cells may be recruited by each seasonal influenza vaccination.

The source is a man between 50 and 70 years old who received an inactivated influenza vaccine. Donor details come from another sample of the same person, matched by shared clones. Sequenced material: PBMCs from blood, taken about 23 months after vaccination. Recombination joined TRBV5-1 with TRBJ2-3, with the D gene not clear enough to name. The nucleotide sequence is TGCGCCAGCAGCCTCTACGGTTACGACACAGATACGCAGTATTTT. Its amino acids are CASSLYGYDTDTQYF.